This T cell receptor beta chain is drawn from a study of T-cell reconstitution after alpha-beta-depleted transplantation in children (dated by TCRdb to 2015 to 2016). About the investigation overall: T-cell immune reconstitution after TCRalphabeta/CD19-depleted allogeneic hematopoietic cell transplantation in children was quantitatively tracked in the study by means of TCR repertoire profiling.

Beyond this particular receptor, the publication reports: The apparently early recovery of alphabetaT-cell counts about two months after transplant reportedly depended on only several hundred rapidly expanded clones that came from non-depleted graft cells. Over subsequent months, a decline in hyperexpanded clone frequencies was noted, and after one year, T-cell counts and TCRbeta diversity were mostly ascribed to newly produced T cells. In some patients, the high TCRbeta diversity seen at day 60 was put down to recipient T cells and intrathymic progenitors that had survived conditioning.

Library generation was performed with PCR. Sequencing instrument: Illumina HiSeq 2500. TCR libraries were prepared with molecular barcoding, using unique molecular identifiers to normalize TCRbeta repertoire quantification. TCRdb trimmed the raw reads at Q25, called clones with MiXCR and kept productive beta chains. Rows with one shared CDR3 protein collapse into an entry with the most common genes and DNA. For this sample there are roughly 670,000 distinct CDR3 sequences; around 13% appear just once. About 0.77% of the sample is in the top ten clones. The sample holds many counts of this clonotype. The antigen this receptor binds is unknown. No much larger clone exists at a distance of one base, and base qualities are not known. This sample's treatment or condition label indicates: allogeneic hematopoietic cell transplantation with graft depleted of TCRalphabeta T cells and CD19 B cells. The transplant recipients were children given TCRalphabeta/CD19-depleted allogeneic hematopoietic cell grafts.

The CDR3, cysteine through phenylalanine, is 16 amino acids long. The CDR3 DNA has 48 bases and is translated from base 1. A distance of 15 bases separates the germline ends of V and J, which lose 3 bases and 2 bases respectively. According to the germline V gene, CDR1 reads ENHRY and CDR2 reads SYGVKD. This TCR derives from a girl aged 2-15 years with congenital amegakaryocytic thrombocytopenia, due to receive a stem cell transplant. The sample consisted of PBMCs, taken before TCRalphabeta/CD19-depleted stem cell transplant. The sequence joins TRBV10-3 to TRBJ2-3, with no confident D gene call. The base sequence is TGTGCCATCAGTGATTCGGTTAGCAGATACACAGATACGCAGTATTTT. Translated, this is CAISDSVSRYTDTQYF.